These 25 T cell receptor beta chains were sequenced from one sample in a study of OX40 agonist ivuxolimab in advanced cancers. TCRdb's table, derived via immunoSEQ multiplex PCR, lists solely in-frame clones and lacks some. The sample comprises roughly 30,000 clones, 65% to 75% of which are singletons, and about an eighth rests with the top ten. The specimen was CD4+ or CD8+ T cells sorted from blood, collected in a trial of the OX40 agonist ivuxolimab. The receptor source for this set is an adult with an advanced solid tumor such as melanoma, head and neck, liver or kidney cancer.

The chain couples TRBV10-3 to TRBJ1-2; maybe TRBD1 (5 bases). There are 14 residues in the CDR3. Germline CDR1 reads ENHRY; CDR2 reads SYGVKD. V was cut by 8 bases and J by 8 bases, with 21 bases left in between. The CDR3 region has the DNA TGTGCCATCGCGATAGTGGGGGGAGGTGGCGGCTACACCTTC. It encodes CAIAIVGGGGGYTF.

This chain uses TRBV10-3 with TRBJ1-2; D not certain. CDR1 ENHRY and CDR2 SYGVKD come from the germline V gene. Deletions cut 4 bases from V and 4 bases from J, with 4 bases between. The CDR3 consists of 11 residues. The chain's CDR3 is CAISAPYGYTF. The CDR3 DNA follows: TGTGCCATCAGTGCCCCCTATGGCTACACCTTC.

The genes are TRBV9 and TRBJ1-2; D not resolved. With 0 bases removed from V and 7 bases from J, the gap between germline ends came to 16 bases. CDR1 is SGDLS, CDR2 YYNGEE, per germline. The CDR3 totals 15 residues. As DNA, the CDR3 is TGTGCCAGCAGCGTAGCTGGGTCGACGACGGCTGGCTACACCTTC. It is translated as CASSVAGSTTAGYTF.

This clone was detected once. This sequence joins TRBV5-6 and TRBJ1-1; D is uncertain. Per the germline V gene, CDR1 is SGHDT and CDR2 is YYEEEE. The V gene lost 0 bases and the J gene lost 0 bases, with 3 bases spanning the gap. The CDR3 loop spans 13 amino acids. This CDR3 reads CASSLGMNTEAFF. Here the CDR3 DNA reads TGTGCCAGCAGCTTGGGCATGAACACTGAAGCTTTCTTT.

V and J are TRBV11-3 and TRBJ1-1; D gene ambiguous. This CDR3 is 13 amino acids long. V lost 5 bases, J lost 3 bases, and 10 bases lay in between. The germline gives CDR1 SGHNT, CDR2 YENEEA. In DNA form, the CDR3 reads TGTGCCAGCAGCACCGCGCGACACACTGAAGCTTTCTTT. This gives the protein CASSTARHTEAFF.

The chain is built from TRBV14 and TRBJ2-1; D is possibly TRBD2 (5 bases). This CDR3 has 14 amino acids. V was pared by 0 bases and J by 9 bases, with 12 bases between. CDR1 is SGHDN and CDR2 is FVKESK in the germline V gene. This CDR3 is CASSQDLGSGEQFF. In DNA form, the CDR3 reads TGTGCCAGCAGCCAAGATCTTGGGAGTGGTGAGCAGTTCTTC.

The chain joins TRBV28 to TRBJ1-3, with 8 nucleotides matching TRBD1. The V and J ends lost 8 bases and 4 bases, in that order; junction bases with no gene match: 7. The germline CDR1 and CDR2 sequences are MDHEN and SYDVKM. The CDR3 contains 14 residues. As DNA, the CDR3 is TGTGCCAGCGGTACAGGGGGGAGGGGAAACACCATATATTTT. Translating it yields CASGTGGRGNTIYF. Variable domain in full (rest from reference TRBV28 and TRBJ1-3): DVKVTQSSRYLVKRTGEKVFLECVQDMDHENMFWYRQDPGLGLRLIYFSYDVKMKEKGDIPEGYSVSREKKERFSLILESASTNQTSMYLCASGTGGRGNTIYFGEGSWLTVV.

The chain couples TRBV7-3 to TRBJ1-2; D possibly corresponds to TRBD1 (6 bases). V was pared by 6 bases and J by 6 bases, with 17 bases between. CDR1 and CDR2 from the germline V gene are SGHTA and FQGTGA. CDR3 length: 14 amino acids. The CDR3 nucleotides are TGTGCCAGCAGGACAGGTAGGTGGGAGAATGGCTACACCTTC. Translated: CASRTGRWENGYTF.

The rearrangement links TRBV2 to TRBJ1-5; the D gene is possibly TRBD1 (5 bases). The V end lost 2 bases, the J end lost 8 bases, and 10 bases lay between the germline ends. Germline loops: CDR1 SNHLY, CDR2 FYNNEI. This CDR3 spans 13 amino acids. The CDR3 protein is CASSEQGAKPQHF. CDR3 in DNA: TGTGCCAGCAGTGAACAGGGCGCTAAGCCCCAGCATTTT.

The V call is TRBV6-1, the J call TRBJ1-3, with D perhaps matching TRBD1 (6 bases). Germline CDR1 reads MNHNS; CDR2 reads SASEGT. This CDR3 region has 19 residues. Trimming stripped 4 bases from V and 0 bases from J, with 22 bases between. The CDR3 DNA sequence: TGTGCCAGCAGTGCTTGGGGACTGGGGGCTATTGTCTCTGGAAACACCATATATTTT. Translating it yields CASSAWGLGAIVSGNTIYF.

The DNA for the CDR3 is TGTGCCAGCAGCTCCCACGATTCTTCCTATAATTCACCCCTCCACTTT. Its translation is CASSSHDSSYNSPLHF. The V call is TRBV13, the J call TRBJ1-6, with D unresolved. The CDR3 consists of 16 residues. Germline values: CDR1 PRHDT, CDR2 FYEKMQ (reference sequence). Trimming left V 4 bases short and J 1 base short, with 11 bases between.

This clone showed up just once. The V call is TRBV19, the J call TRBJ2-1; D assignment may be TRBD1 or TRBD2 (5 bases each). The germline V and J ends were trimmed by 5 bases and 4 bases, with 18 bases remaining between them. Germline lookup yields CDR1 LNHDA and CDR2 SQIVND (reference sequence). CDR3 length: 16 residues. The CDR3 region has the DNA TGTGCCAGTAGTGCTCCGGGAACAGCAGGGTACAATGAGCAGTTCTTC. It translates to CASSAPGTAGYNEQFF.

The gene calls are TRBV6-1 and TRBJ2-5; TRBD2 matches at 7 bases. The better agreement between TRBJ2-7 and the DNA end casts doubt on the J call. This CDR3 contains 15 residues. Germline CDR1 and CDR2: MNHNS and SASEGT. As DNA, the CDR3 is TGTGCCAGCACTAAAAGCGGGGACCCCGCCTACGAGCAGTACTTC. As protein: CASTKSGDPAYEQYF.

This chain joins TRBV6-1 and TRBJ2-5, with TRBD2 matching over 11 bases. The DNA end lines up better with TRBJ2-7; the J call may be wrong. The CDR3 has 15 amino acids. Germline CDR1 is MNHNS and CDR2 is SASEGT. The CDR3 loop is CASRAGLAGTYEQYF. CDR3 DNA sequence: TGTGCCAGCAGAGCAGGACTAGCGGGTACCTACGAGCAGTACTTC.

CDR3 DNA sequence: TGTGCCAGCACCACTTACCAGGCTAACTACGAGCAGTACTTC. It yields the protein CASTTYQANYEQYF. J is TRBJ2-7 and V is TRBV5-4; D ambiguous. The CDR3 is made up of 14 amino acids. Between the trimmed V and J ends, which lost 6 bases and 3 bases, there was a span of 16 bases. The germline V gene has CDR1 SGHNT and CDR2 YYREEE (reference sequence).

V and J are TRBV6-5 and TRBJ1-4; tentative D call: TRBD1 (6 bases). The V end lost 5 bases, the J end lost 5 bases, and 15 bases lay between the germline ends. CDR1 and CDR2 (germline): MNHEY, SVGAGI. This CDR3 has 15 amino acids. The CDR3 loop is CASSTGGAPNEKLFF. CDR3 nucleotides: TGTGCCAGCAGTACGGGGGGGGCCCCCAATGAAAAACTGTTTTTT.

This clone was seen once. The junction differs from germline at one of its ends, possibly a read error. This chain joins TRBV30 and TRBJ2-7; D may correspond to TRBD1 or TRBD2 (5 bases each). Germline values: CDR1 GTSNPN, CDR2 SVGIG (reference sequence). This CDR3 has 10 residues. CDR3 bases: TGTGCCTGGAGTCCCCCGGGACGAAACTTC. It yields the protein CAWSPPGRNF.

The rearrangement links TRBV10-1 to TRBJ1-1; D might be TRBD1 (6 bases). The germline V gene has CDR1 WNHNN and CDR2 SYGVQD (reference sequence). The CDR3 is 13 residues long. V was pared by 5 bases and J by 1 base, with 8 bases between. The CDR3 nucleotides read TGCGCCAGCAGTCGGACAGCGAACACTGAAGCTTTCTTT. This gives the protein CASSRTANTEAFF.

The chain uses TRBV5-1 and TRBJ2-3, with a possible D match to TRBD1 (5 bases). The CDR3 covers 16 residues. The V and J ends lost 0 bases and 2 bases respectively, with 13 bases between them. Germline assignment: CDR1 SGHRS and CDR2 YFSETQ. The CDR3 loop is CASSLDPGALTDTQYF. CDR3 DNA: TGCGCCAGCAGCTTGGACCCTGGGGCCCTCACAGATACGCAGTATTTT.

The rearrangement uses TRBV10-3 and TRBJ1-1; no reliable D call. CDR3 length: 11 residues. V lost 3 bases, J lost 5 bases, and 4 bases lay in between. Germline CDR1 is ENHRY and CDR2 is SYGVKD. The CDR3 protein is CAISDRTEAFF. CDR3 bases: TGTGCCATCAGTGATCGGACTGAAGCTTTCTTT.

This chain joins TRBV18 and TRBJ1-3, with TRBD1 as a possible D gene (6 bases). This CDR3 is 15 amino acids long. Trimming stripped 4 bases from V and 2 bases from J, with 12 bases between. Germline values: CDR1 KGHSH, CDR2 LQKENI. The CDR3 loop is CASSRQALAGNTIYF. The CDR3, as DNA: TGTGCCAGCTCACGACAGGCCCTAGCTGGAAACACCATATATTTT.

This clone was observed a handful of times. This chain connects TRBV5-1 to TRBJ1-2; D might be TRBD1 (6 bases). CDR3 size: 14 residues. CDR1 and CDR2 from the germline V gene are SGHRS and YFSETQ. V was shortened by 4 bases and J by 0 bases, with 10 bases between the two germline ends. The CDR3 region is CASSTGQTNYGYTF. The CDR3 DNA reads TGCGCCAGCAGCACCGGACAGACTAACTATGGCTACACCTTC.

This clone was detected a few times. The J gene is TRBJ1-4, the V gene TRBV4-1; D unresolved. V was pared by 4 bases and J by 8 bases, with 8 bases between. In germline, CDR1 is MGHRA, CDR2 YSYEKL. This CDR3 spans 12 amino acids. CDR3: CASSPSSEKLFF. DNA of the CDR3: TGCGCCAGCAGCCCATCCAGCGAAAAACTGTTTTTT.

This clone has just a few counts. This chain uses TRBV7-9 with TRBJ2-4; 9 nucleotides line up with TRBD1. Germline V CDR1 and CDR2: SEHNR, FQNEAQ (reference sequence). The CDR3 has 16 amino acids. The ends lost 5 bases at V and 1 base at J; junction bases unmatched: 6. CDR3 nucleotide sequence: TGTGCCAGCAGCGGAACAGGGACAGGGGCCAAAAACATTCAGTACTTC. This gives the protein CASSGTGTGAKNIQYF.

The rearrangement joins TRBV5-4 to TRBJ2-3; no firm D call. Germline values: CDR1 SGHNT, CDR2 YYREEE (reference sequence). CDR3 length: 14 residues. With 4 bases removed from V and 4 bases from J, the gap between germline ends came to 13 bases. The CDR3 DNA sequence: TGTGCCAGCAGCCCCTGGCGCGCGGCAGATACGCAGTATTTT. This translates into CASSPWRAADTQYF. The full variable domain, in which reference TRBV5-4 and TRBJ2-3 provide the parts outside the CDR3, is ETGVTQSPTHLIKTRGQQVTLRCSSQSGHNTVSWYQQALGQGPQFIFQYYREEENGRGNFPPRFSGLQFPNYSSELNVNALELDDSALYLCASSPWRAADTQYFGPGTRLTVL.